The 22 T cell receptor beta chains listed next were all sequenced from one sample in a study of beta chain features in type 1 diabetes. The entirety of the isolated RNA underwent reverse transcription, so expressed TCRB transcripts were sequenced. Libraries were prepared by immunoSEQ multiplex PCR; TCRdb keeps only in-frame clonotypes and omits some of them. The sample has hundreds of thousands of clones, roughly a sixth seen once. The sequencing input was naive CD4+ T cells from blood. These receptors were collected from a man between 18 and 29 years old in good health.

This chain connects TRBV28 to TRBJ1-4; tentative D call: TRBD1 (5 bases). V was trimmed by 8 bases and J by 7 bases, leaving 17 bases between them. Germline loops: CDR1 MDHEN, CDR2 SYDVKM. The length of the CDR3 is 14 residues. CDR3 coding DNA: TGTGCCAGCCGGGGCCAGGGTTTCGGTGAAAAACTGTTTTTT. This sequence encodes CASRGQGFGEKLFF.

The V and J genes are TRBV5-1 and TRBJ1-3; D may be TRBD1 (6 bases). Trimming removed 4 bases at V and 4 bases at J, with 12 bases between. CDR3 length: 14 amino acids. CDR1 is SGHRS and CDR2 is YFSETQ in the germline V gene. DNA for the CDR3: TGCGCCAGCAGCATGGACAGCCCAGGAAACACCATATATTTT. It specifies CASSMDSPGNTIYF.

This chain uses TRBV14 with TRBJ2-7, with a weak D call TRBD1 (6 bases). Germline V gives CDR1 SGHDN, CDR2 FVKESK. There are 15 residues in the CDR3. Trimming took 3 bases from V and 1 from J, leaving 13 bases between them. In DNA form, the CDR3 reads TGTGCCAGCAGCCACTACACAGGGTTTTCCTACGAGCAGTACTTC. This encodes CASSHYTGFSYEQYF. The full variable domain, its missing parts supplied by reference TRBV14 and TRBJ2-7, is EAGVTQFPSHSVIEKGQTVTLRCDPISGHDNLYWYRRVMGKEIKFLLHFVKESKQDESGMPNNRFLAERTGGTYSTLKVQPAELEDSGVYFCASSHYTGFSYEQYFGPGTRLTVT.

This clone was seen more than once but under ten times. CDR3 coding DNA: TGTGCCACCTATTCCGGGACAGGAGTTAATACGCAGTATTTT. Protein: CATYSGTGVNTQYF. The V and J genes are TRBV28 and TRBJ2-3; TRBD1 matches 8 bases. With V trimmed by 10 bases and J by 7 bases, 13 bases remained unmatched. CDR3 length equals 14 residues. CDR1 and CDR2 (germline): MDHEN, SYDVKM.

The chain is built from TRBV4-1 and TRBJ1-2; D is uncertain. Trimming cost V 4 bases and J 2 bases, with 8 bases left between them. The CDR3 consists of 13 residues. Germline CDR1 MGHRA, CDR2 YSYEKL. The CDR3 sequence is CASSPSGNYGYTF. The CDR3, as DNA: TGCGCCAGCAGCCCGTCGGGGAACTATGGCTACACCTTC.

This clone has more than one count but fewer than ten. The chain is built from TRBV9 and TRBJ2-1; TRBD1 matches at 9 bases. Germline CDR1 is SGDLS and CDR2 is YYNGEE. The CDR3 runs 14 residues. V was pared by 2 bases and J by 8 bases, with 5 bases of the junction left unmatched. CDR3 in DNA: TGTGCCAGCAGCGTCCGGGACAGGGTGGATGAGCAGTTCTTC. Its protein is CASSVRDRVDEQFF.

This chain joins TRBV4-3 and TRBJ1-4; possibly TRBD1 for D (6 bases). Trimming cost V 0 bases and J 3 bases, with 14 bases left between them. Germline values: CDR1 LGHNA, CDR2 YSLEER. The CDR3 extends over 17 amino acids. The chain's CDR3 is CASSQEDRAGSNEKLFF. DNA for the CDR3: TGCGCCAGCAGCCAAGAGGACAGAGCGGGCTCTAATGAAAAACTGTTTTTT.

This clone turned up a few times. The chain carries TRBV27 and TRBJ1-1, with a possible D match to TRBD1 (6 bases). This CDR3 contains 13 residues. V lost 4 bases to trimming and J lost 2 bases, with 8 bases between them. Germline CDR1 and CDR2: MNHEY and SMNVEV (reference sequence). This chain's CDR3 is CASSYRVNTEAFF. CDR3 bases: TGTGCCAGCAGTTACAGGGTTAACACTGAAGCTTTCTTT.

The rearrangement joins TRBV5-1 to TRBJ1-1, with a possible D match to TRBD1 (6 bases). The CDR3 loop spans 12 amino acids. The V end lost 6 bases, the J end lost 1 base, and 7 bases lay between the germline ends. Germline V gene sequence: CDR1 SGHRS, CDR2 YFSETQ. The chain's CDR3 is CASTTGNTEAFF. The CDR3 DNA sequence: TGCGCCAGCACGACAGGGAACACTGAAGCTTTCTTT.

This clone was detected a few times. V and J are TRBV11-2 and TRBJ2-3; the D gene is possibly TRBD2 (7 bases). The CDR3 extends over 20 amino acids. CDR1 and CDR2 (germline): SGHAT, FQNNGV. V was clipped by 0 bases and J by 8 bases, with 30 bases between them. The CDR3 loop reads CASSLDARGGAVDSKGTQYF. The CDR3 DNA reads TGTGCCAGCAGCTTAGACGCCCGAGGGGGGGCCGTCGACAGCAAGGGTACGCAGTATTTT.

V usage is TRBV11-3 and J usage is TRBJ2-1; TRBD2 might be the D (5 bases). The length of the CDR3 is 16 residues. The V end was cut by 4 bases, the J end by 0 bases, with 13 bases between. CDR1 is SGHNT, CDR2 YENEEA, per germline. The CDR3, as DNA: TGTGCCAGCAGCTATAGCGCGACGAGCTCCTACAATGAGCAGTTCTTC. It yields the protein CASSYSATSSYNEQFF.

There are a few counts of this clone. This chain connects TRBV4-1 to TRBJ2-7, with TRBD1 matching over 7 bases. The germline V gene has CDR1 MGHRA and CDR2 YSYEKL. This CDR3 has 15 residues. With V trimmed by 5 bases and J by 5 bases, 12 bases remained unmatched. CDR3 DNA sequence: TGCGCCAGCAGCACCTCGACAGGGTCTGTCGACGAGCAGTACTTC. Protein product: CASSTSTGSVDEQYF.

This clone was seen a handful of times. The rearrangement joins TRBV15 to TRBJ2-6, with a possible D match to TRBD1 (5 bases). Germline CDR1 and CDR2: LNHNV and YYDKDF (reference sequence). V was cut by 1 base and J by 2 bases, with 15 bases left in between. The CDR3 runs 18 residues. Here the CDR3 reads CATSRGGGAFPGANVLTF. The CDR3 bases are TGTGCCACCAGCAGAGGGGGCGGCGCGTTCCCTGGGGCCAACGTCCTGACTTTC.

The V gene is TRBV4-1, the J gene TRBJ2-1; 8 nucleotides line up with TRBD1. There are 15 residues in the CDR3. Germline V gene data show CDR1 as MGHRA and CDR2 as YSYEKL. The ends lost 6 bases at V and 0 bases at J; junction bases unmatched: 4. The CDR3 reads CASRQGGSSYNEQFF. The CDR3 region has the DNA TGCGCCAGCAGACAGGGGGGAAGCTCCTACAATGAGCAGTTCTTC.

This clone turned up a few times. This chain joins TRBV2 and TRBJ1-2; D is uncertain. The CDR3 is 14 amino acids. Trimming left V 2 bases short and J 4 bases short, with 11 bases between. CDR1 is SNHLY, CDR2 FYNNEI, per germline. This chain's CDR3 is CASSERQSSYGYTF. In nucleotides, the CDR3 is TGTGCCAGCAGTGAAAGGCAGTCCTCCTATGGCTACACCTTC.

This clone was counted between two and nine times. The J gene is TRBJ2-7, the V gene TRBV18, with no clear D. CDR1 is KGHSH and CDR2 is LQKENI in the germline V gene. The V end was cut by 3 bases, the J end by 2 bases, with 14 bases between. The CDR3 is 15 residues long. CDR3 region: CASSPREGFAYEQYF. CDR3 coding DNA: TGTGCCAGCTCACCTCGAGAAGGTTTCGCCTACGAGCAGTACTTC.

This clone was observed a few times. CDR3 DNA sequence: TGCAGCGTCAGGCAGCCCACAAGGGGGGGGCGAGGTAATGGCTACACCTTC. It yields the protein CSVRQPTRGGRGNGYTF. The V call is TRBV29-1, the J call TRBJ1-2, with a possible D match to TRBD1 (6 bases). The CDR3 runs to 17 residues. The V gene lost 6 bases and the J gene lost 6 bases, with 29 bases spanning the gap. Germline CDR1 is SQVTM and CDR2 is ANQGSEA.

J is TRBJ1-2 and V is TRBV7-9; tentative D call: TRBD1 (5 bases). CDR3 length: 15 amino acids. V lost 6 bases, J lost 0 bases, and 14 bases lay in between. Germline V gene sequence: CDR1 SEHNR, CDR2 FQNEAQ (reference sequence). For the CDR3, the DNA is TGTGCCAGCAGGCCCAGGGAGGAATCTAACTATGGCTACACCTTC. Translation: CASRPREESNYGYTF.

The V call is TRBV7-6, the J call TRBJ1-6; 7 bases line up with TRBD1. The length of the CDR3 is 15 residues. V lost 4 bases and J lost 4; bases outside the gene matches: 4. Germline CDR1 SGHVS, CDR2 FNYEAQ. The CDR3 sequence: CASSSAGQYNSPLHF. CDR3 in DNA: TGTGCCAGCAGCTCAGCGGGACAGTATAATTCACCCCTCCACTTT.

This clone was picked up a small number of times. This specimen includes other DNA sequences encoding the same CDR3. The chain employs TRBV7-6 and TRBJ2-3; perhaps TRBD1 as D (6 bases). Trimming removed 8 bases from V and 8 bases from J, with 11 bases in between. Germline V CDR1 and CDR2: SGHVS, FNYEAQ. This CDR3 is built from 11 residues. CDR3 sequence reads: CASSLGGTQYF. The CDR3 DNA reads as TGTGCCAGCTCCCTAGGGGGTACGCAGTATTTT.

The sample holds a few counts of this clone. This chain joins TRBV7-9 and TRBJ2-1; 10 bases line up with TRBD2. In germline, CDR1 is SEHNR, CDR2 FQNEAQ (reference sequence). J was trimmed by 7 bases and V by 3 bases; bases with no gene match: 6. This CDR3 has 15 residues. CDR3 residues: CASSFWTSGGNEQFF. The CDR3 nucleotides read TGTGCCAGCAGCTTTTGGACTAGCGGTGGAAATGAGCAGTTCTTC.

The chain has TRBV5-6 and TRBJ1-2; TRBD1 might be the D (5 bases). CDR3 length equals 16 residues. Trimming cost V 5 bases and J 4 bases, with 21 bases left between them. CDR1 SGHDT and CDR2 YYEEEE come from the germline V gene. The CDR3 loop reads CASSPPTPGTIYGYTF. The CDR3, as DNA: TGTGCCAGCAGTCCTCCTACCCCGGGGACTATCTATGGCTACACCTTC.